These 20 T cell receptor beta chains were all obtained from the same sample, sequenced in a study of neurological immune-mediated disorders. MiXCR, applied by TCRdb to the 5' RACE reads, yields one record per CDR3 protein. The profile shows about 95,000 distinct CDR3 sequences, 3.5% of them singletons. Source material: PBMCs. Receptors were obtained from a woman under 30 with multiple sclerosis.

This clonotype was detected many times. The chain is built from TRBV7-2 and TRBJ1-5, with D unresolved. The germline gives CDR1 SGHTA, CDR2 FQGNSA. V gave up 8 bases and J gave up 0 bases, with 11 bases separating them. CDR3 length equals 14 residues. The CDR3 DNA reads TGTGCCAGCGAGGTAGATTATAGCAATCAGCCCCAGCATTTT. This codes for CASEVDYSNQPQHF.

In its sample, this clonotype was seen many times. The gene calls are TRBV20-1 and TRBJ2-7, with 7 bases aligning to TRBD1. V lost 6 bases, J lost 4 bases, and 6 bases stayed unmatched. There are 12 residues in the CDR3. Germline loops: CDR1 DFQATT, CDR2 SNEGSKA (reference sequence). The DNA of the CDR3 is TGCAGTGCCGACAGGGACCGGTACGAGCAGTACTTC. It codes for CSADRDRYEQYF.

The sample holds many counts of this clonotype. The rearrangement joins TRBV28 to TRBJ1-1; tentatively, D is TRBD1 (6 bases). Deletions cut 6 bases from V and 1 base from J, with 15 bases between. CDR1 MDHEN and CDR2 SYDVKM come from the germline V gene. The CDR3 runs 15 residues. CDR3 amino acids: CASSPYGGTNTEAFF. The CDR3 DNA follows: TGTGCCAGCAGCCCTTACGGGGGCACGAACACTGAAGCTTTCTTT.

This clonotype was detected ten times or more. CDR3 protein: CASSLASADSRQYF. The CDR3 DNA sequence: TGTGCCAGCAGCTTAGCTTCGGCAGATTCCCGGCAGTACTTC. This rearrangement joins TRBV7-2 to TRBJ2-7, with D uncertain. The CDR3 contains 14 residues. With 0 bases removed from V and 9 bases from J, the gap between germline ends came to 15 bases. Germline CDR1 reads SGHTA; CDR2 reads FQGNSA. The full variable domain, with the rest looked up from reference TRBV7-2 and TRBJ2-7, is GAGVSQSPSNKVTEKGKDVELRCDPISGHTALYWYRQSLGQGLEFLIYFQGNSAPDKSGLPSDRFSAERTGGSVSTLTIQRTQQEDSAVYLCASSLASADSRQYFGPGTRLTVT.

This clonotype was seen repeatedly, ten times or more. The chain links TRBV20-1 to TRBJ2-1; TRBD2 is a possible D gene (7 bases). Germline V gives CDR1 DFQATT, CDR2 SNEGSKA (reference sequence). This CDR3 has 16 amino acids. Trimming stripped 3 bases from V and 7 bases from J, with 22 bases between. CDR3 sequence reads: CSASGGGGDPVNEQFF. In nucleotides, the CDR3 is TGCAGTGCTAGTGGAGGCGGGGGCGATCCTGTAAATGAGCAGTTCTTC.

This clonotype was recorded many times. The chain joins TRBV5-4 to TRBJ2-5; 7 nucleotides match TRBD2. This CDR3 has 14 amino acids. J lost 4 bases, V lost 4 bases, and 7 bases had no gene match. From germline, CDR1 is SGHNT and CDR2 YYREEE (reference sequence). The DNA for the CDR3 is TGTGCCAGCAGCCTGGGGGGGAGTCGAGAGACCCAGTACTTC. It specifies CASSLGGSRETQYF. The whole variable domain, remainder taken from reference TRBV5-4 and TRBJ2-5, is ETGVTQSPTHLIKTRGQQVTLRCSSQSGHNTVSWYQQALGQGPQFIFQYYREEENGRGNFPPRFSGLQFPNYSSELNVNALELDDSALYLCASSLGGSRETQYFGPGTRLLVL.

This clonotype was seen many times. V gene TRBV20-1 combines with J gene TRBJ1-6; 9 positions agree with TRBD1. This CDR3 region has 15 residues. V lost 6 bases and J lost 7; bases outside the gene matches: 10. Germline V gene lookup returns CDR1 DFQATT and CDR2 SNEGSKA (reference sequence). CDR3 sequence: CSAPSTGGDNSPLHF. In nucleotides, the CDR3 is TGCAGTGCCCCATCGACAGGGGGAGACAATTCACCCCTCCACTTT.

This clonotype has at least ten counts. The gene calls are TRBV6-6 and TRBJ2-3; 7 positions match TRBD1. With 2 bases clipped from V and 1 base from J, the junction kept 3 bases outside the gene matches. CDR1 and CDR2 (germline): MNHNY, SVGAGI (reference sequence). CDR3 size: 15 residues. CDR3 sequence: CASSYGQGGTDTQYF. In DNA form, the CDR3 reads TGTGCCAGCAGTTACGGGCAGGGGGGCACAGATACGCAGTATTTT.

Ten or more counts support this clonotype. The V gene is TRBV9, the J gene TRBJ2-1, with 11 bases that match TRBD2. The CDR3 sequence is 17 residues long. Germline V gene lookup returns CDR1 SGDLS and CDR2 YYNGEE. V lost 3 bases, J lost 7 bases, and 12 bases stayed unmatched. The CDR3 here is CASSASQLAGEWNEQFF. CDR3 nucleotide sequence: TGTGCCAGCAGCGCCTCCCAACTAGCGGGAGAATGGAATGAGCAGTTCTTC.

This sequence joins TRBV12-3 or TRBV12-4 and TRBJ1-2; D gene ambiguous. V lost 3 bases to trimming and J lost 4 bases, with 18 bases between them. The CDR3 sequence is 16 residues long. The CDR3 loop reads CASSFGGLGNGYGYTF. The CDR3 coding sequence is TGTGCCAGCAGTTTTGGCGGCTTAGGGAATGGCTATGGCTACACCTTC.

This clonotype was counted at least ten times. The rearrangement links TRBV7-6 to TRBJ1-1, with 7 nucleotides matching TRBD1. Germline V gene lookup returns CDR1 SGHVS and CDR2 FNYEAQ. The CDR3 runs to 17 residues. Trimming cost V 3 bases and J 1 base; bases outside gene matches: 11. The CDR3 DNA follows: TGTGCCAGCAGCTTCAGAGGCGGGACAGCGGCGAACACTGAAGCTTTCTTT. Protein sequence: CASSFRGGTAANTEAFF. Full variable domain (missing parts from reference TRBV7-6 and TRBJ1-1): GAGVSQSPRYKVTKRGQDVALRCDPISGHVSLYWYRQALGQGPEFLTYFNYEAQQDKSGLPNDRFSAERPEGSISTLTIQRTEQRDSAMYRCASSFRGGTAANTEAFFGQGTRLTVV.

This clonotype came up many times. The chain carries TRBV20-1 and TRBJ2-1, with a possible D match to TRBD1 (5 bases). This CDR3 spans 16 amino acids. V was cut by 4 bases and J by 0 bases, with 16 bases left in between. CDR1 and CDR2 from the germline V gene are DFQATT and SNEGSKA (reference sequence). CDR3 in amino acids: CSATTTKGLSYNEQFF. The CDR3 DNA sequence: TGCAGTGCTACAACCACGAAGGGGCTCTCCTACAATGAGCAGTTCTTC.

This clonotype occurred many times. This chain joins TRBV7-2 and TRBJ2-5; TRBD2 agrees at 8 bases. V trimming: 1 base; J trimming: 4 bases; junction bases outside the gene matches: 5. The CDR3 spans 15 residues. The V gene's germline CDR1 is SGHTA and CDR2 FQGNSA. The CDR3 is CASSLDRGGGETQYF. DNA of the CDR3: TGTGCCAGCAGCTTAGATCGGGGGGGTGGAGAGACCCAGTACTTC.

The chain recombines TRBV6-2 or TRBV6-3 with TRBJ2-1; 11 bases align to TRBD2. With V trimmed by 2 bases and J by 0 bases, 9 bases remained unmatched. CDR1 is MNHEY, CDR2 SVGEGT, per germline. CDR3 length: 19 residues. The CDR3 loop reads CASSYGASGRWASYNEQFF. The CDR3, as DNA: TGTGCCAGCAGTTACGGGGCTAGCGGGAGGTGGGCCTCCTACAATGAGCAGTTCTTC.

This clonotype was recorded many times. The CDR3 sequence: CSASPGLADYEQYF. CDR3 sequence (DNA): TGCAGTGCCTCTCCGGGACTAGCAGACTACGAGCAGTACTTC. The chain couples TRBV20-1 to TRBJ2-7, with 9 bases identical to TRBD2. Germline CDR1 is DFQATT and CDR2 is SNEGSKA (reference sequence). V dropped 6 bases and J dropped 3; count of bases not matched to a gene: 9. The CDR3 has 14 amino acids.

This clonotype has at least ten counts. The chain couples TRBV12-3 or TRBV12-4 to TRBJ1-6; the match to TRBD1 covers 7 bases. Losses at the gene ends were 5 bases for V and 5 bases for J; bases not matched to a gene: 3. The CDR3 covers 14 residues. DNA for the CDR3: TGTGCCAGCAGTCGGCAGGGGGATAATTCACCCCTCCACTTT. Translating it yields CASSRQGDNSPLHF.

This clonotype was seen many times. This rearrangement joins TRBV20-1 to TRBJ1-4; the D is unclear. The CDR3 length is 13 residues. Germline lookup yields CDR1 DFQATT and CDR2 SNEGSKA (reference sequence). The V gene lost 4 bases and the J gene lost 5 bases, with 11 bases spanning the gap. The CDR3 DNA is TGCAGTGCTATGGGCGGAGGAAATGAAAAACTGTTTTTT. Protein sequence: CSAMGGGNEKLFF.

This clonotype was counted at least ten times. The genes are TRBV20-1 and TRBJ2-5; 11 bases match TRBD2. J was trimmed by 7 bases and V by 6 bases; bases with no gene match: 10. This CDR3 has 14 amino acids. Germline V gene sequence: CDR1 DFQATT, CDR2 SNEGSKA (reference sequence). The CDR3 loop is CSAPSSGGDGTQYF. Written as DNA, the CDR3 is TGCAGTGCCCCGAGTAGCGGGGGGGACGGGACCCAGTACTTC.

This clonotype was counted ten times or more. V and J are TRBV5-1 and TRBJ2-1; TRBD2 agrees at 13 bases. The CDR3 totals 19 residues. Germline V CDR1 and CDR2: SGHRS, YFSETQ. V lost 3 bases, J lost 0 bases, and 9 bases stayed unmatched. CDR3 amino acids: CASSSHGLAGEPSYNEQFF. For the CDR3, the DNA is TGCGCCAGCAGCTCCCACGGACTAGCGGGGGAGCCCTCCTACAATGAGCAGTTCTTC.

This clonotype was seen many times. The rearrangement joins TRBV5-6 to TRBJ1-5, with D perhaps TRBD1 (6 bases). This CDR3 region has 14 residues. Per the germline V gene, CDR1 is SGHDT and CDR2 is YYEEEE. Trimming took off 2 bases at V and 10 bases at J, with 16 bases between the two ends. The CDR3 is CASSFGTGPQPQHF. In DNA, the CDR3 is TGTGCCAGCAGCTTTGGAACAGGGCCCCAACCCCAGCATTTT.